This T cell receptor (beta chain) emerged from a study of identical twins. TCRdb processed the 5' RACE reads anew with MiXCR; each CDR3 protein has one entry. Of some 500,000 distinct CDR3 sequences listed, 12% to 15% are singletons. CDR3 size: 15 residues. Germline V gene sequence: CDR1 MGHRA, CDR2 YSYEKL. V lost 1 base, J lost 5 bases, and 11 bases lay in between. This clonotype has at least ten counts. This sample was also put to use in a study of yellow fever vaccine responses in identical twins.

The receptor was derived from a woman younger than 30 in good health. V is TRBV4-1 and J is TRBJ1-4, with D unresolved. Sequenced: CD4+ T cells sorted from blood. CDR3 DNA: TGCGCCAGCAGCCAAGTACAAGGCGGAAATGAAAAACTGTTTTTT. Translation: CASSQVQGGNEKLFF.